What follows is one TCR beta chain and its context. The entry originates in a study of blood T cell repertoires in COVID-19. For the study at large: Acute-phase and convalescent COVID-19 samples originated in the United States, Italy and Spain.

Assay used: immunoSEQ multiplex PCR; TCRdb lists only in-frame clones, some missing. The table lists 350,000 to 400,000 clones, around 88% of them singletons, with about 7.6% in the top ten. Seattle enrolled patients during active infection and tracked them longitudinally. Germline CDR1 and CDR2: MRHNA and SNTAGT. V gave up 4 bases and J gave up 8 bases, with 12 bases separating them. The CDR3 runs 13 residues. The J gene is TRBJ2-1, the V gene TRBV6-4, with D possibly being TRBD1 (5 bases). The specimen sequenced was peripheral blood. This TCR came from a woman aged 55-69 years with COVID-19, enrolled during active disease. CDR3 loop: CASSGPGLHEQFF. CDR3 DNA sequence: TGTGCCAGCAGTGGACCAGGGCTACATGAGCAGTTCTTC.